This passage covers 25 T cell receptor beta chains from one sample sequenced in a study of tumor-infiltrating lymphocytes in primary liver carcinoma. TCR beta cDNA came from around 0.5 ug total RNA, primed with a constant-region primer. Slightly modified ARM-PCR with three nested multiplex PCR rounds yielded TCR beta libraries. Amplification in the first two PCR rounds was performed using TRBV1-TRBV30 forward primers and a C-beta reverse primer for around 9 cycles each. TCRdb fed the multiplex PCR reads into MiXCR, producing one record per CDR3 protein. The sample includes 150,000 to 200,000 distinct CDR3 sequences, about 61% of them seen just once. RNA was extracted from whole blood without cell sorting, alongside germline DNA. The sequenced sample consisted of peripheral blood. Source of these receptors: a woman aged 60-75 years with primary liver carcinoma and hepatitis B virus infection.

Remarks on this clonotype: It may be a read error: a sequence one base away is much more abundant. The chain employs TRBV28 and TRBJ2-1; D is unclear. Germline V gene data show CDR1 as MDHEN and CDR2 as SYDVKM. The CDR3 runs 17 residues. For the CDR3, the DNA is TGTGCCAGCAGTTTTTTCTCGCTTAGGGCCCACTACAGTGAGCAGTTCTTC. This gives the protein CASSFFSLRAHYSEQFF.

In regard to this clonotype: The conserved closing phenylalanine or tryptophan is absent in this CDR3, likely reflecting a read error. J is TRBJ2-2 and V is TRBV11-2; 10 bases are shared with TRBD2. V shed 2 bases and J 6 bases; nucleotides not matched to a gene: 12. The germline gives CDR1 SGHAT, CDR2 FQNNGV. The CDR3 spans 18 residues. The CDR3 DNA reads TGTGCCAGCAGCTTATGGGTGGGGACTAGCGAGGGCCCCGGGGAGCTGTTTTTA. Protein sequence: CASSLWVGTSEGPGELFL.

Concerning this clonotype itself: Germline and junction disagree at one end, which may indicate a read error. The chain couples TRBV6-6 to TRBJ1-5, with a tentative D call TRBD1 (5 bases). CDR1 and CDR2 from the germline V gene are MNHNY and SVGAGI (reference sequence). The CDR3 runs to 20 residues. The CDR3 spells CASTYPRREAALYSNQPQHF. For the CDR3, the DNA is TGTGCCAGCACTTACCCCCGCAGGGAGGCGGCTCTTTATAGCAATCAGCCCCAGCATTTT.

A word on this clonotype: A much bigger clone sits one base away, suggesting this may be a read error. V usage is TRBV5-4 and J usage is TRBJ2-5; 12 bases agree with TRBD2. The CDR3 is made up of 15 amino acids. J lost 3 bases, V lost 4 bases, and 4 bases had no gene match. CDR1 is SGHNT, CDR2 YYREEE, per germline (reference sequence). DNA of the CDR3: TGTGCCAGCAGCGTATGGACTAGCGGGAAAGAGACCCAGTACTTC. Translation gives CASSVWTSGKETQYF. The full variable domain, its missing parts supplied by reference TRBV5-4 and TRBJ2-5, is ETGVTQSPTHLIKTRGQQVTLRCSSQSGHNTVSWYQQALGQGPQFIFQYYREEENGRGNFPPRFSGLQFPNYSSELNVNALELDDSALYLCASSVWTSGKETQYFGPGTRLLVL.

Comment on this clonotype: Germline and junction disagree at one end, which may indicate a read error. The chain links TRBV6-5 to TRBJ2-1, with 8 bases identical to TRBD2. CDR1 is MNHEY and CDR2 is SVGAGI in the germline V gene. CDR3 length equals 18 residues. This CDR3 is CANSYAIAGSIRDNGQFF. The CDR3 DNA reads TGTGCCAACAGTTACGCGATAGCGGGGAGTATAAGGGACAATGGGCAGTTCTTC.

Comments on this clonotype: The germline gene is not matched at one end of the junction; a read error may be the cause. The chain links TRBV11-2 to TRBJ2-7; D unclear. The CDR3 extends over 15 amino acids. Germline lookup yields CDR1 SGHAT and CDR2 FQNNGV. CDR3: CASRSIGSGPYEQYF. DNA for the CDR3: TGTGCCAGCAGATCCATAGGCAGTGGCCCCTACGAGCAGTATTTC. The variable domain in full, completed from reference TRBV11-2 and TRBJ2-7, reads EAGVAQSPRYKIIEKRQSVAFWCNPISGHATLYWYQQILGQGPKLLIQFQNNGVVDDSQLPKDRFSAERLKGVDSTLKIQPAKLEDSAVYLCASRSIGSGPYEQYFGPGTRLTVT.

A remark on this clonotype: Since a much larger clone is just one base distant, this may be a read error. The rearrangement links TRBV12-5 to TRBJ2-1; 16 bases agree with TRBD2. This CDR3 comprises 16 residues. Germline loops: CDR1 LGHNT, CDR2 FRNRAP. The V gene end was trimmed by 4 bases and the J gene end by 8 bases; junction bases not matched to a gene: 5. The CDR3 region has the DNA TGTGCTAGTGGTTCGGGACTAGCGGGAGGGTGGGATGAGCAGTTCTTC. The encoded protein is CASGSGLAGGWDEQFF.

This clonotype was found many times. The chain employs TRBV6-1 and TRBJ2-2, with D unresolved. Germline lookup yields CDR1 MNHNS and CDR2 SASEGT. Deletions cut 4 bases from V and 0 bases from J, with 3 bases between. The CDR3 loop spans 13 amino acids. The CDR3 here is CASSASNTGELFF. The CDR3 nucleotides are TGTGCCAGCAGTGCCTCGAACACCGGGGAGCTGTTTTTT.

A remark on this clonotype: The junction departs from the called germline gene at one end, perhaps through a read error. The CDR3 bases are TGTGCCAACAGTTACAGGAGCGGGAGGGCCGGAGAGACCCTGTACTTC. Protein product: CANSYRSGRAGETLYF. V is TRBV6-2 or TRBV6-3 and J is TRBJ2-5; 10 bases line up with TRBD2. The CDR3 is 16 residues long. Germline CDR1 and CDR2: MNHEY and SVGEGT.

This clonotype was counted only a few times. The rearrangement joins TRBV28 to TRBJ1-1, with TRBD1 identical over 9 bases. The junction had 11 bases not matched to a gene; V was cut back by 7 bases and J by 5 bases. CDR3 length: 15 amino acids. Germline V gene data show CDR1 as MDHEN and CDR2 as SYDVKM. The CDR3 spells CASTDNRGPWTEAFF. DNA of the CDR3: TGTGCCAGCACCGATAACAGGGGGCCGTGGACTGAAGCTTTCTTT.

About this clonotype itself: An end of the junction does not agree with germline; a read error may underlie this. This chain uses TRBV6-5 with TRBJ2-2; 9 nucleotides line up with TRBD1. CDR3 length: 15 residues. CDR1 and CDR2 (germline): MNHEY, SVGAGI. CDR3 DNA: TGTGCCAGCAGTATCTACAGGGGGCTCACCGGGGAGTTGTTTTTT. Its translation: CASSIYRGLTGELFF.

Concerning this clonotype: The germline gene is not matched at one end of the junction; a read error may be the cause. This rearrangement joins TRBV11-2 to TRBJ2-5, with D possibly called TRBD1 or TRBD2 (5 bases each). The CDR3 length is 13 residues. CDR1 SGHAT and CDR2 FQNNGV come from the germline V gene. CDR3 bases: TGTGCCAGCAGCTTAGGATCCAAGGGGACCCAGCATTTC. The encoded protein is CASSLGSKGTQHF.

To note about this clonotype: This may come from a read error, since a much larger clone is one base off. This rearrangement joins TRBV7-8 to TRBJ2-2; D is uncertain. CDR1 is SGHVS and CDR2 is FQNEAQ in the germline V gene. The V end was cut by 4 bases, the J end by 3 bases, with 18 bases between. The CDR3 consists of 17 residues. The CDR3 DNA sequence: TGTGCCAGCAGCTCAGGCTATGGTGTACTGGACACCGGGGAGCTGTTTTTT. It yields the protein CASSSGYGVLDTGELFF.

In this sample, this clonotype turned up many times. The rearrangement links TRBV4-1 to TRBJ2-7; tentatively, D is TRBD2 (6 bases). V was shortened by 0 bases and J by 3 bases, with 15 bases between the two germline ends. CDR3 length: 16 residues. Germline lookup yields CDR1 MGHRA and CDR2 YSYEKL. CDR3 sequence (DNA): TGCGCCAGCAGCCAAGATTTTGCGGGAACCTTCTACGAGCAGTACTTC. The encoded protein is CASSQDFAGTFYEQYF.

V gene TRBV7-3 combines with J gene TRBJ2-3; 7 positions match TRBD2. Germline values: CDR1 SGHTA, CDR2 FQGTGA. The CDR3 contains 14 residues. J lost 2 bases, V lost 7 bases, and 6 bases had no gene match. Here the CDR3 DNA reads TGTGCCAGCAAGAGCGGGGCAACCACAGATACGCAGTATTTT. Translation gives CASKSGATTDTQYF.

This chain uses TRBV5-4 with TRBJ2-1; D gene ambiguous. CDR1 and CDR2 from the germline V gene are SGHNT and YYREEE (reference sequence). V shed 0 bases and J shed 8 bases, with 12 bases lying between them. This CDR3 is 14 amino acids long. The CDR3 sequence: CASSLVGALDEQFF. CDR3 in DNA: TGTGCCAGCAGCTTGGTGGGCGCACTCGATGAGCAGTTCTTC.

As for this clonotype: A junction end diverges from the germline sequence, so it may reflect a read error. This chain uses TRBV6-6 with TRBJ1-1; 9 bases map to TRBD1. This CDR3 spans 15 amino acids. Germline CDR1 and CDR2: MNHNY and SVGAGI (reference sequence). The CDR3, as DNA: TGTACCAGCAGGGAACGGGACAGGGTATTCCCCGAAGCTTTCTTT. Translation gives CTSRERDRVFPEAFF.

CDR3 loop: CASSLYSDRAGNTIYF. CDR3 nucleotides: TGTGCCAGCAGCTTATACTCCGACAGGGCTGGAAACACCATATATTTT. The gene calls are TRBV5-4 and TRBJ1-3, with TRBD1 matching 7 bases. V lost 2 bases and J lost 2; bases outside the gene matches: 7. Germline V gene data show CDR1 as SGHNT and CDR2 as YYREEE (reference sequence). This CDR3 has 16 residues.

Remarks on this clonotype: The CDR3 carries no conserved terminal phenylalanine or tryptophan, so it likely arises from a read error. It is unclear where the CDR3 begins or ends on the DNA, so no DNA is shown, and the CDR3 is as TCRdb lists it. The rearrangement links TRBV11-2 to TRBJ2-1; the table's D call, TRBD1, has no DNA check behind it. The CDR3 is made up of 15 amino acids, end residues included. CDR1 and CDR2 (germline): SGHAT, FQNNGV. This chain's CDR3 is CASSFGARANNEQSY.

For this clonotype: This may arise from a read error, as a much more abundant clone is one base away. This chain uses TRBV29-1 with TRBJ2-1; TRBD2 matches 9 bases. Per germline, CDR1 SQVTM and CDR2 ANQGSEA. The CDR3 runs to 13 residues. The CDR3 coding sequence is TGCAGCGGGAGGAGCGGGGGGTACAATAAGCAGTTCTTC. Translated: CSGRSGGYNKQFF.

CDR3 protein: CASSATYKSEQFF. In DNA, the CDR3 is TGTGCCAGCAGTGCCACCTACAAGAGTGAGCAGTTCTTC. The chain is built from TRBV6-4 and TRBJ2-1; D unresolved. Trimming removed 4 bases from V and 9 bases from J, with 13 bases in between. Germline assignment: CDR1 MRHNA and CDR2 SNTAGT. The CDR3 runs 13 residues.

This clonotype was detected a few times. The chain links TRBV5-1 to TRBJ2-5; D ambiguous. There are 14 residues in the CDR3. The ends were cut back, 4 bases at V and 3 bases at J, with 13 bases in the middle. Germline V gene sequence: CDR1 SGHRS, CDR2 YFSETQ. The CDR3 DNA is TGCGCCAGCAGCCCGCTTTGGCCCAAAGAGACCCAGTACTTC. Residues: CASSPLWPKETQYF.

With respect to this clonotype: One end of the junction varies from germline; a read error may be responsible. The chain has TRBV11-2 and TRBJ2-1; no clear D. Germline V gives CDR1 SGHAT, CDR2 FQNNGV. CDR3 length equals 15 residues. The CDR3 DNA sequence: TGTACCAGCAGCTTGATAGGGTCGTTGTGGAATGAGCAGTTCTTC. Its protein is CTSSLIGSLWNEQFF.

The rearrangement uses TRBV20-1 and TRBJ1-6, with TRBD1 as a possible D gene (5 bases). The CDR3 sequence is 13 residues long. The germline V gene has CDR1 DFQATT and CDR2 SNEGSKA (reference sequence). The CDR3 region has the DNA TGCAGCGCTTCGGGGGGGGTTAATTCACCCCTCCACTTT. Residues: CSASGGVNSPLHF.

This clonotype was picked up one time. The junction departs from germline at one end; a sequencing error may be responsible. The chain employs TRBV11-1 and TRBJ2-2; D perhaps matches TRBD2 (6 bases). This CDR3 is 14 amino acids long. Germline V CDR1 and CDR2: SGHAT, FQDESV (reference sequence). The CDR3 DNA reads as TGTGCCAGCATCTTATCCTCGCGGGACGGGGAGCTGTTTTTT. This codes for CASILSSRDGELFF.